One and the same sample provided the 5 T cell receptor beta chains below, sequenced in a study of lymphopenia after photon versus proton radiotherapy. Generated by immunoSEQ multiplex PCR, the TCRdb table keeps only in-frame clones and is missing some. The table shows 150,000 or so clones, with approximately 90% occurring only once. The sequencing used peripheral blood, collected from a patient treated with photon-based radiotherapy. All receptors derive from a man aged 45-65 years with gastric cancer.

The chain recombines TRBV4-1 with TRBJ2-7, with D possibly matching TRBD1 (5 bases). The length of the CDR3 is 14 residues. With 0 bases removed from V and 8 bases from J, the gap between germline ends came to 14 bases. CDR1 is MGHRA and CDR2 is YSYEKL in the germline V gene. The CDR3 spells CASSQDPTDSQQYF. The CDR3 bases are TGCGCCAGCAGCCAAGATCCGACAGACTCCCAGCAGTACTTC.

This chain uses TRBV5-1 with TRBJ2-5; 9 bases fit TRBD2. The CDR3 loop spans 14 amino acids. V lost 3 bases to trimming and J lost 4 bases; unmatched junction nucleotides: 4. The V gene's germline CDR1 is SGHRS and CDR2 YFSETQ. The CDR3 nucleotides read TGCGCCAGCAGCTCCGGGACTAGCCGAGAGACCCAGTACTTC. Translation: CASSSGTSRETQYF.

V is TRBV5-6 and J is TRBJ1-1; D not certain. The V end was cut by 4 bases, the J end by 1 base, with 8 bases between. CDR3 size: 13 residues. Germline V lookup: CDR1 SGHDT, CDR2 YYEEEE. The CDR3 sequence: CASSPRRNTEAFF. The CDR3 DNA reads as TGTGCCAGCAGCCCCCGGAGGAACACTGAAGCTTTCTTT.

V and J are TRBV5-4 and TRBJ2-3, with TRBD2 matching over 7 bases. Germline assignment: CDR1 SGHNT and CDR2 YYREEE (reference sequence). This CDR3 has 15 residues. V trimming: 4 bases; J trimming: 2 bases; junction bases outside the gene matches: 7. Written as DNA, the CDR3 is TGTGCCAGCAGCGTTCGAGCGGGGACCACAGATACGCAGTATTTT. This sequence encodes CASSVRAGTTDTQYF.

The CDR3: CATSRVSGYEQYF. As DNA, the CDR3 is TGTGCCACCAGCAGAGTTTCTGGATACGAGCAGTACTTC. V is TRBV15 and J is TRBJ2-7; D is ambiguous. The CDR3 has 13 residues. The V gene lost 1 base and the J gene lost 4 bases, with 8 bases spanning the gap. Germline CDR1 reads LNHNV; CDR2 reads YYDKDF (reference sequence).